One T cell receptor (beta chain) is described in this entry. Its specific antigen is unknown. No per-base quality is available; no much larger clone lies one base away. In total, over 600 healthy bone marrow donors made up the cohort. Cohort members were all nominally healthy when sampled, although unrecorded immune exposures were likely present. The donor tested CMV seronegative, placing the donor among the 350 or so seronegative members of the cohort. Each donor provided a peripheral blood sample, and peripheral blood mononuclear cells were used for TCR beta sequencing. The Qiagen DNeasy Blood Extraction Kit was used to extract genomic DNA from the blood cell samples. This specimen comes from a study of cytomegalovirus exposure and HLA in healthy donors (dated by TCRdb to the late 2010s). For the study in its entirety: An earlier analysis of under 600 of the donors reported 250 to 350 Gb of sequence data and about 100 million unique TCR beta sequences from 150 million to 200 million T cells. An early release that covered fewer than 800 HLA-typed donors contained 300 to 350 gigabases of sequencing data and approximately 85 million unique TCR sequences. Every discovery cohort repertoire had been produced on one sequencing platform. Donor age, sex, ethnicity and CMV serostatus were compiled alongside the repertoire data. In the later analysis, no new phenotypic data were used to find candidate immune exposures; instead, reliance was placed on TCR beta sequences and their occurrence across donors. HLA typing covered class I and class II loci at four-digit resolution. Of the approximately 400 genotyped donors, 81% were placed in the genetic ancestry cluster associated with self-reported Caucasian donors. The number of typed donors differed by locus: roughly 620-640 for A, B, C, DRB1 and DQB1; 522 for DQA1; around 580 for DPA1; and 450 to 480 for DPB1. In a later genetic analysis, genome-wide SNP genotypes for about three fifths of the roughly 670 donors were used, and that subset was treated as a discovery cohort. In a later analysis, previously published TCR beta repertoires from some 640 donors were re-analyzed and high-resolution HLA genotyping was added so that TCR occurrence patterns could be studied. The study profiled the T cell repertoires of 500 to 800 subjects by immunosequencing and related them to cytomegalovirus serostatus. To predict cytomegalovirus infection status, the study brought together high-throughput TCR immunosequencing, statistical association of individual TCRs with disease status, and machine learning. Across some 400 genotyped donors of the cohort, an average of approximately 200,000 unique TCR beta nucleotide sequences per donor were sequenced, and roughly 20% of those sequences were non-productive. Along with the approximately 700-subject first cohort, a separate validation cohort of some 130 different subjects was used. An earlier analysis of approximately 580 of the donors used high-throughput TCR beta sequencing to judge whether each TCR beta V gene segment behaved as functional or pseudogenic. The study aimed to test whether cataloging public T cell receptors could reveal signatures of past pathogen exposure. Because of strong linkage in the cohort, 5 or 6 DR-DQ haplotypes were treated as single units for association and clustering.

Looking up the germline V gene yields CDR1 SQVTM and CDR2 ANQGSEA. CDR3 length: 14 amino acids, cysteine to phenylalanine. Kept here is only the CDR3 DNA, which spans 42 bases and is read in frame from base 1. Ends trimmed: V by 7 bases, J by 4 bases; bases unmatched to a gene: 6. Library preparation used the immunoSEQ multiplex PCR assay. A mixture of 60 forward primers for TCR Vbeta segments and 13 reverse primers for TCR Jbeta segments was used in the multiplex PCR. The CDR3 region of rearranged TCR beta genes was amplified from genomic DNA with a multiplex PCR assay. The amplified TCR beta libraries were sequenced on the Illumina HiSeq System as 87-base-pair reads. As for how the authors treated the data: Across the roughly 640 repertoires, a later analysis counted some 81 million unique TCR beta chains, 9 million to 14 million of which were shared by at least two donors. A nearest-neighbor algorithm error-corrected the raw reads and collapsed the reads into unique sequences, merging closely related sequences to remove PCR and sequencing errors. CDR3 sequences were aligned to IMGT reference sequences to assign V, D and J gene segments. Each retained sequence needed at least a six-nucleotide match to both a V gene segment and a J gene segment. Rearrangements were classified as productive when the CDR3 lacked stop codons and remained in frame with V and J, and all other rearrangements were classified as non-productive. Following IMGT convention, CDR3 was defined as the stretch from the second conserved V-encoded cysteine to the conserved J-encoded phenylalanine. The earlier analysis of a few hundred of the donors excluded any sequence lacking an unambiguous match to a single V gene segment. In an earlier analysis of about 590 of the donors, a V segment was called functional when productive rearrangements were above 56.7%, and segregating when the standard deviation between donors exceeded 5%. A statistical classification framework was built for diagnosing cytomegalovirus status from the catalog of TCR beta chain sequences. In a later analysis, TCR nucleotide sequences were compared against IMGT/GENE-DB human TR gene sequences so that V and J genes could be assigned. A later analysis assigned CDR3 sequences and most-parsimonious VDJ recombination scenarios with the TCRdist pipeline. In a later analysis, every TCR beta chain was defined by the combination of its CDR3 amino acid sequence and its V-gene family, and reads without a unique V-gene family were dropped. As a way to deal with suspected cross-contamination and a sequencing artifact, a later analysis dropped hundreds of nucleotide sequences that were highly shared and had low generation probability. In a later analysis, a clonal expansion index was calculated for each public chain from normalized within-repertoire ranks of inferred template counts. Generation probabilities in a later analysis came from a VDJ recombination model fitted to out-of-frame rearrangements, and those results were checked against IGoR. A later analysis scored TCR-TCR, TCR-HLA and TCR-CMV co-occurrence with hypergeometric tests, applying a repertoire-size bias correction to TCR pairs. False discovery rates were estimated in a later analysis by permuting HLA or CMV assignments 20 times. In a later analysis, co-occurring TCRs were grouped with DBSCAN, and TCRdist sequence similarity was added when clustering was performed within HLA-allele-positive subsets. For co-occurrence clustering, repertoires with fewer than 30,000 or more than 120,000 public chains were excluded, along with roughly 5 repertoires with anomalous nucleotide sharing. TCRdb retrieved this table from immuneACCESS and kept in-frame rearrangements only. Not all clones are present; in checked studies, unresolved V genes account for under half, and no reason is known for the remainder. The V and J calls and clone size are taken from that table; D and trimming were inferred from the DNA. Across this sample there are 150,000 or so clones, with 60% to 85% seen only once. The top ten clonotypes cover over 6.5% of the sample.

Findings and caveats that apply to the study as a whole: In a later analysis, TCR association rates were found to vary across HLA loci, with the most associated TCRs seen for DRB1 alleles and the fewest for HLA-C alleles. Linkage disequilibrium might explain the correlated functional status among segregating V segments, but an unknown experimental factor could not be ruled out. Most TCR sequences were observed very rarely across donors, whereas some public TCRs were present in many individuals. In a later genetic analysis, fewer N-insertions in productive TCRs were reported among donors in an Asian-associated ancestry cluster than the approximately 630-donor mean. According to a later analysis, parvovirus B19, influenza, CMV and Epstein-Barr virus appeared linked to several top co-occurrence clusters. A further reported finding was that TCR beta sequences accurately predicted the HLA-A and HLA-B alleles for most subjects in the first cohort. Only TCR beta chains were sequenced in this cohort, and the absence of alpha or paired-chain data limited detectable features. At a false discovery rate of 0.05, a later analysis linked 15,000 to 20,000 TCR beta sequences to specific HLA alleles. The authors suggested that the approach could potentially be extended to other disease states and immunological phenotypes. The presence/absence analyses assumed that sequencing depth was roughly uniform across donors, and that assumption may not be true. For the cohort, immune exposure information was limited to CMV serostatus. A cluster of highly shared sequence variants was judged likely to represent a technical artifact of the sequencing pipeline. Some IMGT-functional V segments, including TRBV6-2 and TRBV6-3, could not be distinguished by the 87-base-pair reads and were therefore excluded. The classifier was reported to diagnose cytomegalovirus status with high specificity and sensitivity in both the original and validation cohorts. A total of around 150 TCR beta chains were listed by the study as associated with cytomegalovirus. Assigning TCR associations to individual alleles was difficult when HLA alleles, especially DR and DQ, strongly co-occurred. A few of the identified cytomegalovirus-associated TCR beta chains were confirmed in vitro to be specific for cytomegalovirus antigens. HLA typing was unavailable for some donors at each locus, so association tests used only the typed subset. Most CMV-associated TCR beta chains appeared to be HLA-restricted in a later analysis, and the HLA associations seemed to be driven largely by CMV exposure. An earlier analysis of 450 to 750 of the donors showed that most TCR beta V segments appeared in productive rearrangements either about 87% or about 30% of the time, which broadly matched IMGT annotations. Because counts were too low, 15 or so rarely observed V segments, including chromosome 9 orphons, were excluded from the earlier analysis of 587 of the donors. Compared with equally common non-associated chains, HLA-associated TCR beta chains in a later analysis were more clonally expanded and had lower generation probabilities. A later genetic analysis associated a missense DCLRE1C variant with V-gene and J-gene trimming of TCR beta chains, and an independent cohort replicated the association.

The receptor's source is a man between 25 and 39 years old in good health and CMV-seronegative. Sequencing was done on a sample of PBMCs. The chain couples TRBV29-1 to TRBJ2-1, and TRBD2 aligns with 11 junction nucleotides. The CDR3 in this case is CSATTSGSYNEQFF. Here is the DNA: TGCAGCGCCACAACTAGCGGGAGTTACAATGAGCAGTTCTTC.